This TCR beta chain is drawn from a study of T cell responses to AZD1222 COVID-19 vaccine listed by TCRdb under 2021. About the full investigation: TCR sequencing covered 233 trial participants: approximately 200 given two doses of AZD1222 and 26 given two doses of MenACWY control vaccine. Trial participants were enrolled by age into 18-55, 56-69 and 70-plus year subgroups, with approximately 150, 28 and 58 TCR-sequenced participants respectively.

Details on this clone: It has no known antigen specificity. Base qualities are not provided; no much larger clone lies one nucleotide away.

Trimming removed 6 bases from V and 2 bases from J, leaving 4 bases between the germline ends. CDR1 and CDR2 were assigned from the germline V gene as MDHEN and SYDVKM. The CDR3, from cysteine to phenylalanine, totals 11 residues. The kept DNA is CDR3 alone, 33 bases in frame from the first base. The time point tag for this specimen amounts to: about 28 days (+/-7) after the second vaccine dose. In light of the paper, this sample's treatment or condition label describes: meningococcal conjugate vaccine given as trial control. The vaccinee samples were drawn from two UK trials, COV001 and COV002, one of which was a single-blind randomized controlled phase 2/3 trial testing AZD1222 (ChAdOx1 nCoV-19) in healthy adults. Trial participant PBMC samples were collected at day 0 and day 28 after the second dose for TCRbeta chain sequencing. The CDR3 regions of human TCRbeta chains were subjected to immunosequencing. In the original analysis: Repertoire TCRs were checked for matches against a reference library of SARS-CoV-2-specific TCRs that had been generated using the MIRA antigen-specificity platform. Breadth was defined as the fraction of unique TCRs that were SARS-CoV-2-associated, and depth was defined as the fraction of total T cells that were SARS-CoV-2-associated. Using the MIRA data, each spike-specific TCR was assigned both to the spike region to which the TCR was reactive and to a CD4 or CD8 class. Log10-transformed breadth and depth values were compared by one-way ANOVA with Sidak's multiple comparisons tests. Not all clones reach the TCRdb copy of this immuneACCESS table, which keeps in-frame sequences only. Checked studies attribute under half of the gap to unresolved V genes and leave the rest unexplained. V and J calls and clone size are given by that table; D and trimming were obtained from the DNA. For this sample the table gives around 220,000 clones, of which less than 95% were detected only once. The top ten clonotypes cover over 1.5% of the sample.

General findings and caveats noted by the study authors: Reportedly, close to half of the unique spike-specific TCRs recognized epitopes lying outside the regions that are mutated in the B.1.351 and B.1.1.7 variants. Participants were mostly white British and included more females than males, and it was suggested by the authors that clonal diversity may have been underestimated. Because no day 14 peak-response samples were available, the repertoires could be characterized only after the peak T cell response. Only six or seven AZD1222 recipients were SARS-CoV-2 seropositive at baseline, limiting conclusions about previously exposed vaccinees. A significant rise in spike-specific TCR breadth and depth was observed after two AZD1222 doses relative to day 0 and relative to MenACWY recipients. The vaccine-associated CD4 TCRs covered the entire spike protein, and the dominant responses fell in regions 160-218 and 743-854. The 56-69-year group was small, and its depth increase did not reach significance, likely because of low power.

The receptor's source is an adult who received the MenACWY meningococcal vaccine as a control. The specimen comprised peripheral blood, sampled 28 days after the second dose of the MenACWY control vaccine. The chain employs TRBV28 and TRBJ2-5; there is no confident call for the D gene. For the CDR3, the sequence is CASRGQETQYF. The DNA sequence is TGTGCCAGCAGGGGGCAAGAGACCCAGTACTTC. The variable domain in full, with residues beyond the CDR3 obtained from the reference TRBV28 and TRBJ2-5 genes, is DVKVTQSSRYLVKRTGEKVFLECVQDMDHENMFWYRQDPGLGLRLIYFSYDVKMKEKGDIPEGYSVSREKKERFSLILESASTNQTSMYLCASRGQETQYFGPGTRLLVL.